This T cell receptor (beta chain) was sequenced in a study of Ad26.COV2.S vaccination and SARS-CoV-2 variants. The treatment was: roughly 20 received Ad26.COV2.S at low or high dose, single or two shots; about 5 received placebo; per-sample allocation not given. Collection of the samples took place on day 63 after the first injection of vaccine or placebo. Aged 18-55 years, donor was enrolled in Boston in 2020. Libraries were prepared by immunoSEQ multiplex PCR; TCRdb keeps only in-frame clonotypes and omits some of them. The data show about 440,000 clones, roughly 89% seen once. The germline V gene encodes CDR1 SNHLY and CDR2 FYNNEI. V shed 7 bases and J shed 0 bases, with 18 bases lying between them. The CDR3 runs to 17 residues.

Sequencing used peripheral blood, obtained in a trial of Ad26.COV2.S vaccine versus placebo. The clonotype originates from a person between 18 and 60 years old who received the Ad26.COV2.S COVID-19 vaccine or a placebo. The chain employs TRBV2 and TRBJ1-4, with D unresolved. The CDR3 DNA is TGTGCCAGCACCAGAGGGAGCGGTGCGGCAACTAATGAAAAACTGTTTTTT. Protein: CASTRGSGAATNEKLFF. Supplemented by reference TRBV2 and TRBJ1-4, the full variable domain reads EPEVTQTPSHQVTQMGQEVILRCVPISNHLYFYWYRQILGQKVEFLVSFYNNEISEKSEIFDDQFSVERPDGSNFTLKIRSTKLEDSAMYFCASTRGSGAATNEKLFFGSGTQLSVL.